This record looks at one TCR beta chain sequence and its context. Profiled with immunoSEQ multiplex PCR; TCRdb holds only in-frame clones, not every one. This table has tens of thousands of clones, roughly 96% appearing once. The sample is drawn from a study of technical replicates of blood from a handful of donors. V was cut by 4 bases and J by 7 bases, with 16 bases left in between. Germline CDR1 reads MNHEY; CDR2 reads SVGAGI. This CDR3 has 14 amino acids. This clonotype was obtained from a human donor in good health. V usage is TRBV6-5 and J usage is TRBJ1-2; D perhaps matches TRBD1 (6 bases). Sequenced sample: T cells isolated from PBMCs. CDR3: CASSSTQGRGGYTF. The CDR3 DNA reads TGTGCCAGCAGTTCGACACAGGGAAGGGGTGGCTACACCTTC.